The rows below give T cell receptor beta chains drawn from one sample of a study of blood T cell repertoires in COVID-19. Generated by immunoSEQ multiplex PCR, the TCRdb table keeps only in-frame clones and is missing some. Counted here are fewer than 90,000 clones, more than 65% occurring once; the ten biggest clones make up 6.3%. Sequencing was performed on peripheral blood. All receptors derive from a man between 65 and 80 years old with COVID-19, enrolled during active disease. The conserved cysteine and the conserved F or W are not part of the CDR3 here. D genes are given only for firm matches.

CDR3: ASSGLGGTSEETQY; V: TRBV19; D: NA
CDR3: ASTPESSGSQF; V: TRBV7-8; D: TRBD2
CDR3: ASSRRGSWLNEAF; V: TRBV28; D: NA
CDR3: ASSRDRGIGYT; V: TRBV6-5; D: TRBD1
CDR3: ASSMGLAGEEEQF; V: TRBV19; D: TRBD2
CDR3: ASSTRDSSKDTQY; V: TRBV19; D: TRBD1
CDR3: ASSLWPYEQY; V: TRBV12-3/TRBV12-4; D: NA
CDR3: ASSYSTGQGYEQY; V: TRBV6-5; D: TRBD1
CDR3: ASKDRGRNYGYT; V: TRBV10-2; D: NA
CDR3: ASSLTLASQETQY; V: TRBV5-4; D: NA
CDR3: ASSPRTGFLYNEQF; V: TRBV5-4; D: NA
CDR3: ASSYSGDRVIYEQY; V: TRBV6-5; D: TRBD1
CDR3: SVEGSSDEQY; V: TRBV29-1; D: NA
CDR3: ASSAPQGGEKAF; V: TRBV28; D: NA
CDR3: ASSELWFRGGGNQPQH; V: TRBV10-1; D: NA
CDR3: ASSSTGETQY; V: TRBV3-1/TRBV3-2; D: NA
CDR3: ASRYDSEQY; V: TRBV19; D: NA
CDR3: ASSSTGVREKLF; V: TRBV7-2; D: TRBD1
CDR3: ASSLDPSEETQY; V: TRBV28; D: NA
CDR3: ATSRGRGLAGNEQY; V: TRBV15; D: TRBD2
CDR3: ASSLDGVRLNQPQH; V: TRBV7-2; D: NA
CDR3: ASSVVGGTSGGAADTQY; V: TRBV9; D: TRBD2
CDR3: ASTRYSGTYEQY; V: TRBV27; D: TRBD2
CDR3: ASRRLGSGKETQY; V: TRBV6-5; D: NA
CDR3: ASSERGGITEAF; V: TRBV10-1; D: TRBD1
CDR3: ASSIEKGGNQPQH; V: TRBV19; D: NA
CDR3: ASSTLTGTDEQF; V: TRBV28; D: NA
CDR3: ASSQTGSNQPQH; V: TRBV6-5; D: TRBD1
CDR3: ASSTTGVRGYGYT; V: TRBV19; D: TRBD1
CDR3: ASSVSGAGARVGELF; V: TRBV9; D: TRBD2
CDR3: ASSLQAGNTEAF; V: TRBV4-3; D: NA
CDR3: ASTGQGPNEQF; V: TRBV2; D: TRBD1
CDR3: ASSLTTGVDGYT; V: TRBV6-5; D: TRBD1
CDR3: ASSLRGLTEAF; V: TRBV2; D: TRBD1
CDR3: ASSIISGNTIY; V: TRBV19; D: NA
CDR3: ASSENGRDRGGDEQF; V: TRBV7-3; D: TRBD1
CDR3: ASRRTGIDEQY; V: TRBV6-5; D: TRBD1
CDR3: ASSQTNTGLETQY; V: TRBV7-2; D: NA
CDR3: ASSFLAGGEYEQF; V: TRBV6-4; D: TRBD2
CDR3: ASPLGGGNQPQH; V: TRBV5-1; D: NA
CDR3: ASSRTGGSTDTQY; V: TRBV3-1/TRBV3-2; D: TRBD1
CDR3: ASSLVSSTDTQY; V: TRBV7-2; D: NA